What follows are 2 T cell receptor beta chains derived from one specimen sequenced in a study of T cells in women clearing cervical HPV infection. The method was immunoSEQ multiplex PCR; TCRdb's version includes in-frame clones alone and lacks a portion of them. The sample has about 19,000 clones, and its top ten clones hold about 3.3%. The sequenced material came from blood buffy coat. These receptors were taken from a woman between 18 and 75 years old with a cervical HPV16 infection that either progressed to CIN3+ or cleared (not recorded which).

The part of the CDR3 DNA that was read is TGCAGTGCAGAGGGGGACGGC. This encodes CSAEGDG. The entire CDR3 protein reads CSAEGDGYTF. The chain is built from TRBV20-1 and TRBJ1-2; D might be TRBD1 (6 bases). The read terminates 3 residues ahead of where the CDR3 ends, so the germline J gene completes it. This CDR3 spans 10 amino acids. CDR1 is DFQATT and CDR2 is SNEGSKA in the germline V gene (reference sequence).

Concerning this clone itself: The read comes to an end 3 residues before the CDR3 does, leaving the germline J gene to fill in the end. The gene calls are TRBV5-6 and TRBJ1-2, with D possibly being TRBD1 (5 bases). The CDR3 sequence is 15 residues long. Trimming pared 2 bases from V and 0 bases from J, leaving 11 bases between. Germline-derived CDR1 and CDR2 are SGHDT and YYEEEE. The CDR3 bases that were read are TGTGCCAGCAGCTTTGGGGCCCCTTCTAACTATGGC. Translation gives CASSFGAPSNYG. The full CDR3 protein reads CASSFGAPSNYGYTF. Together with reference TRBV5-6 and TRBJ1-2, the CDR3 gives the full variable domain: DAGVTQSPTHLIKTRGQQVTLRCSPKSGHDTVSWYQQALGQGPQFIFQYYEEEERQRGNFPDRFSGHQFPNYSSELNVNALLLGDSALYLCASSFGAPSNYGYTFGSGTRLTVV.